This TCR beta chain derives from a study of human T cells and chemical hapten exposure. In this sample, this clonotype turned up many times. The antigen is unknown. Whole-study findings and limits: Alopecia was present in the donors, so their immune response may differ from healthy people's. PT1 expanded TCR counts and patch test score were linked, and their correlation was positive.

Regarding time point: patch test 2, 6 weeks after DPC sensitization. Regarding treatment: therapeutic diphenylcyclopropenone sensitization with weekly scalp DPC. The library tagged each cDNA molecule with unique molecular identifiers. TCRdb processed the RACE reads anew with MiXCR; each CDR3 protein has one entry. The sample has roughly 50,000 distinct CDR3 sequences; around 10% are singletons. This CDR3 comprises 14 residues. Germline V gene data show CDR1 as SEHNR and CDR2 as FQNEAQ (reference sequence). V lost 5 bases and J lost 9, with 17 bases in between. Material: whole blood, obtained in connection with sensitization to the hapten diphenylcyclopropenone (DPC). The rearrangement joins TRBV7-9 to TRBJ1-5, with D maybe TRBD1 (5 bases). This clonotype was sampled from a woman aged 45-65 years with alopecia areata. Some clones in this sample may be carry-over from other donors' samples. For the CDR3, the DNA is TGTGCCAGCAGCACCGGGACCCGCCTCACGCCCCAGCATTTT. Protein: CASSTGTRLTPQHF.